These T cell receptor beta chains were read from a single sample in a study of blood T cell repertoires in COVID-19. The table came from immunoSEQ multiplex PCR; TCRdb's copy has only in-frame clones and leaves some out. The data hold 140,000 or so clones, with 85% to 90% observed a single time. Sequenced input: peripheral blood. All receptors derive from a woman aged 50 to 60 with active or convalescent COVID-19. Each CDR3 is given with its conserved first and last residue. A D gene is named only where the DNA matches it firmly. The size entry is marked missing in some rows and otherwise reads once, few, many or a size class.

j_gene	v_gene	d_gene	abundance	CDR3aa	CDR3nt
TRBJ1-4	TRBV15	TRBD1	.	CATSRGWTGGEKLFF	TGTGCCACCAGCAGAGGATGGACAGGGGGGGAAAAACTGTTTTTT
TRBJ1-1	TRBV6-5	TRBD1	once	CASSYGTDRGSEAFF	TGTGCCAGCAGTTACGGGACTGACAGGGGGTCTGAAGCTTTCTTT
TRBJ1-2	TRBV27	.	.	CASSLGAGDHYGYTF	TGTGCCAGCAGTTTAGGGGCAGGGGACCACTATGGCTACACCTTC
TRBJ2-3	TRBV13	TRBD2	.	CASKIAGGRNTQYF	TGTGCCAGCAAAATAGCGGGGGGGCGAAATACGCAGTATTTT
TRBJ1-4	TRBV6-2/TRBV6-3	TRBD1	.	CASSPSRQGREKLFF	TGTGCCAGCAGCCCCTCCCGACAGGGGAGAGAAAAACTGTTTTTT
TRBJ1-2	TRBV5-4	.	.	CASSLGVWGSGGYTF	TGTGCCAGCAGCTTGGGAGTCTGGGGTTCGGGGGGCTACACCTTC
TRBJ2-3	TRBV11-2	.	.	CASSFIPDTQYF	TGTGCCAGCAGCTTTATCCCAGATACGCAGTATTTT
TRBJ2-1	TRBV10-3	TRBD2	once	CAISDPRLADYNEQFF	TGTGCCATCAGTGACCCGAGACTAGCGGATTACAATGAGCAGTTCTTC
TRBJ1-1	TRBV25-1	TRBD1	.	CASSRDRGQEAFF	TGTGCCAGCAGTAGGGACAGGGGGCAGGAAGCTTTCTTT
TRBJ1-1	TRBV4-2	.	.	CASSQGGGGMNTEAFF	TGTGCCAGCAGCCAAGGAGGCGGTGGAATGAACACTGAAGCTTTCTTT
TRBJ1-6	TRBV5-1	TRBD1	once	CASSPRHPPGQGESPLHF	TGCGCCAGCAGCCCACGCCATCCCCCGGGACAGGGGGAATCACCCCTCCACTTT
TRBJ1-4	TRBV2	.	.	CASSEFTPGPNEKLFF	TGTGCCAGCAGTGAGTTTACCCCAGGCCCTAATGAAAAACTGTTTTTT
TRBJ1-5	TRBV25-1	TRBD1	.	CANPPGQGKGWAQPQHF	TGTGCCAACCCGCCGGGACAGGGTAAAGGGTGGGCTCAGCCCCAGCATTTT
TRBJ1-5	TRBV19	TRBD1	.	CASSFLGQVLTHNQPQHF	TGTGCCAGTAGTTTCCTCGGACAGGTACTAACTCACAATCAGCCCCAGCATTTT
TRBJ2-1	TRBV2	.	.	CASTAGSYNEQFF	TGTGCCAGCACGGCGGGTTCCTACAATGAGCAGTTCTTC
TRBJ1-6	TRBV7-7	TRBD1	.	CASSGDRSLYNSPLHF	TGTGCTAGCAGCGGGGACAGGAGCCTCTATAATTCACCCCTCCACTTT
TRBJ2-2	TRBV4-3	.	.	CASSQDSAGELFF	TGCGCCAGCAGCCAAGATTCCGCCGGGGAGCTGTTTTTT
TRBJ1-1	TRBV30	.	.	CAWSARTQGTEAFF	TGTGCCTGGAGTGCCAGGACACAGGGCACTGAAGCTTTCTTT
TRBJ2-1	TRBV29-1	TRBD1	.	CSVEAGGTGQFF	TGCAGCGTTGAGGCGGGTGGGACAGGTCAGTTCTTC
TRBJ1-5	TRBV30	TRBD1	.	CAWSRQGGQPQHF	TGTGCCTGGAGTAGGCAGGGGGGCCAGCCCCAGCATTTT
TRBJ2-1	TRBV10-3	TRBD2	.	CAISGGREGYNEQFF	TGTGCCATCAGTGGAGGGCGGGAGGGCTACAATGAGCAGTTCTTC
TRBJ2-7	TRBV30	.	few	CAWSGTGYEQYF	TGTGCCTGGAGTGGAACAGGGTACGAGCAGTACTTC
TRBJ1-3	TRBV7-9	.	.	CASSLMQGSGNTIYF	TGTGCCAGCAGCTTAATGCAGGGCTCTGGAAACACCATATATTTT
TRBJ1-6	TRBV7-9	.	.	CASSSGSPLHF	TGTGCCAGCTCTTCGGGGTCACCCCTCCACTTT
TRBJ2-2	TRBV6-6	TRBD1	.	CASSGSGTAKNTGELFF	TGTGCCAGCAGTGGATCCGGGACAGCTAAAAACACCGGGGAGCTGTTTTTT
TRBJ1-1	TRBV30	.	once	CVGGNLGTEAFF	TGTGTAGGCGGGAATTTGGGCACTGAAGCTTTCTTT
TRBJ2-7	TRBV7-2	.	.	CASSLGQGGSYEQYF	TGTGCCAGCAGCTTAGGACAGGGAGGCTCCTACGAGCAGTACTTC
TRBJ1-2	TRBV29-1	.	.	CSGWGGARSSYTF	TGCAGCGGTTGGGGGGGCGCAAGGAGTAGCTACACCTTC
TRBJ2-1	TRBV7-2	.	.	CASSLGPTRVNNEQFF	TGTGCCAGCAGCTTAGGGCCCACCAGGGTAAACAATGAGCAGTTCTTC
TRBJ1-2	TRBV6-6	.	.	CASSSQGASYGYTF	TGTGCCAGCAGTTCCCAGGGTGCCTCTTATGGCTACACCTTC
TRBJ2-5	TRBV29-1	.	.	CSVEDLVPATEETQYF	TGCAGCGTTGAAGATCTTGTCCCCGCGACAGAAGAGACCCAGTACTTC
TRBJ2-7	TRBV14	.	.	CASSQEWLAYEQYF	TGTGCCAGCAGCCAAGAGTGGCTGGCCTACGAGCAGTACTTC
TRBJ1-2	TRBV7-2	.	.	CASSLFKRDYGYTF	TGTGCCAGCAGCTTATTCAAGAGAGACTATGGCTACACCTTC
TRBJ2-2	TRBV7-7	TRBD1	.	CASSPTLTGTGELFF	TGTGCTAGCAGCCCAACCTTGACAGGGACAGGGGAGCTGTTTTTT
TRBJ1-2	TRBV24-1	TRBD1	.	CATSDLQGGGYTF	TGTGCCACCAGTGATTTGCAGGGGGGAGGCTACACCTTC
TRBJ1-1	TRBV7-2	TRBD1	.	CASSLVRGRGNTEAFF	TGTGCCAGCAGCTTAGTGAGGGGGCGAGGGAACACTGAAGCTTTCTTT
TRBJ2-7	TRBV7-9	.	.	CASSPSDGQASYEQYF	TGTGCCAGCAGCCCTAGCGACGGACAGGCCTCCTACGAGCAGTACTTC
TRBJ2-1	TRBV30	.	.	CAWSVALANEQFF	TGTGCCTGGAGTGTCGCGCTAGCGAATGAGCAGTTCTTC
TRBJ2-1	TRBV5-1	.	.	CASSLRTYNEQFF	TGCGCCAGCAGCCTCAGAACCTACAATGAGCAGTTCTTC
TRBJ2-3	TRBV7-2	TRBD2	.	CASSGRLAGGQDTQYF	TGTGCCAGCAGCGGACGACTAGCGGGGGGGCAGGATACGCAGTATTTT
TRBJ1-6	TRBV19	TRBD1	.	CASSHVAGDRGNSPLHF	TGTGCCAGTAGTCACGTCGCGGGGGACAGGGGTAATTCACCCCTCCACTTT
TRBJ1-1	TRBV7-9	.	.	CASSLVLRGNTEAFF	TGTGCCAGCAGCTTAGTGTTGCGGGGGAACACTGAAGCTTTCTTT
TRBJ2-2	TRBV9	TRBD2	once	CASKREGTGELFF	TGTGCCAGCAAACGGGAGGGTACCGGGGAGCTGTTTTTT
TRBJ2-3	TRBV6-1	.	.	CASSEGRIHTDTQYF	TGTGCCAGCAGTGAAGGGCGGATCCACACAGATACGCAGTATTTT
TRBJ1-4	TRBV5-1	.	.	CASSYRGATNEKLFF	TGCGCCAGCAGCTACCGGGGTGCAACTAATGAAAAACTGTTTTTT
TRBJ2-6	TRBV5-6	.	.	CASSNQGNVLTF	TGTGCCAGCAGCAACCAGGGTAACGTCCTGACTTTC
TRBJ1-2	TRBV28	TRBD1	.	CASSLFDTGGANHHGYTF	TGTGCCAGCAGTTTATTTGATACAGGGGGCGCAAATCACCATGGCTACACCTTC
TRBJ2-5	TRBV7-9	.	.	CASSPVLRGQETQYF	TGTGCCAGCAGCCCGGTGCTCAGGGGCCAAGAGACCCAGTACTTC